The sequence of this T cell receptor (beta chain) was determined in a study of shared clonotypes between healthy human individuals. V lost 4 bases, J lost 3 bases, and 5 bases stayed unmatched. Germline CDR1 reads SGHRS; CDR2 reads YFSETQ. CDR3 length equals 16 residues. The study ran the assay at deep level. Sequencing used immunoSEQ multiplex PCR; TCRdb keeps in-frame clones, though not all of them. Here the sample spans about 1.5 million clones, roughly 98% being singletons. The sequenced sample consisted of naive CD4+ T cells sorted from blood. The subset here: CD45RA+ positively selected. The J gene is TRBJ2-3, the V gene TRBV5-1; 13 bases are a match to TRBD2. This TCR was recovered from a man aged 25 to 40 in good health. The CDR3, as DNA: TGCGCCAGCAGCAGTCAACTAGCGGGAGGGACAGATACGCAGTATTTT. Protein sequence: CASSSQLAGGTDTQYF.